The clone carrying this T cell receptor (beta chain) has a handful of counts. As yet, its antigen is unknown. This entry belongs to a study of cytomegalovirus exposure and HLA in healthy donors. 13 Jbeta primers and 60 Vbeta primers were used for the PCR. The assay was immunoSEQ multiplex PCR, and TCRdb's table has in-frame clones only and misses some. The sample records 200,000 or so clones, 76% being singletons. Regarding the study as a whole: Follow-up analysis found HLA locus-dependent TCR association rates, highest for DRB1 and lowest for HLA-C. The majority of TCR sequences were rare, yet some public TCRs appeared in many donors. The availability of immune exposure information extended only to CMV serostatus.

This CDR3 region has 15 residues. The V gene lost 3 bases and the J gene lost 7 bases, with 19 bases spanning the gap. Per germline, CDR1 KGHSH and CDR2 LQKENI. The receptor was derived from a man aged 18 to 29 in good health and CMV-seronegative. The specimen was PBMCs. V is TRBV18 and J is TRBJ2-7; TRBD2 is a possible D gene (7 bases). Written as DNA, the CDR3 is TGTGCCAGCTCACCCCCGGTGGGGGGGCTGTATGAGCAGTACTTC. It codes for CASSPPVGGLYEQYF.